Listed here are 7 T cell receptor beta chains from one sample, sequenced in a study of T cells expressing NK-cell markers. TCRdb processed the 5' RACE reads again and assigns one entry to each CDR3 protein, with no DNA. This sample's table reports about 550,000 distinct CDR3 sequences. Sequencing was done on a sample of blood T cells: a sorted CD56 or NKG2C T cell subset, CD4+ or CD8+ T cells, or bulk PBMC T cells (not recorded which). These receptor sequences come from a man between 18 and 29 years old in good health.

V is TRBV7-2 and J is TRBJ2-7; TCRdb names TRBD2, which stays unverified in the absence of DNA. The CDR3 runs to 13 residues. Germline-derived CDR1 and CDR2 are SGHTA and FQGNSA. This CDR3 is CASSSLAGAEQYF.

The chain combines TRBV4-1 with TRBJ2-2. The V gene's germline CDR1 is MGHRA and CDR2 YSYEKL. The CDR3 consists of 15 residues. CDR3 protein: CASRTGGANTGELFF.

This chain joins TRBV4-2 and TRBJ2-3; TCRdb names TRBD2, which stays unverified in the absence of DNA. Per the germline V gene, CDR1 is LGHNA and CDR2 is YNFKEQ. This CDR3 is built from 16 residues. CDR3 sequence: CASSQDREKNTDTQYF.

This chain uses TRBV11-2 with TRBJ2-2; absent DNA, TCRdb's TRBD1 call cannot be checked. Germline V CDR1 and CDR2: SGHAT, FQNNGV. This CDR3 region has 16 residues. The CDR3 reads CASSWGGGRGTGELFF.

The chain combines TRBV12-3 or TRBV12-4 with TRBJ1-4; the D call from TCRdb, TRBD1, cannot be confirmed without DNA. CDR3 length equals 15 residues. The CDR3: CASSSRDRGDEKLFF.

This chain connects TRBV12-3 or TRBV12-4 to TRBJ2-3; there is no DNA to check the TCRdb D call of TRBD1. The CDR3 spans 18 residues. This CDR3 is CASSSRRSAPQWADTQYF.

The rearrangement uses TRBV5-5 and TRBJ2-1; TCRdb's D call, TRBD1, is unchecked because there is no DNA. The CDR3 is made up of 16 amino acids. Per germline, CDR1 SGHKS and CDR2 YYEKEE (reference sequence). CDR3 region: CASSPVPGGSDNEQFF.